Below are 31 T cell receptor beta chains sequenced from a single sample in a study of T cells in Graves' hyperthyroidism and ophthalmopathy. TCR beta CDR3 regions were amplified from RNA transcripts. Researchers ran a first-round RT-PCR on the TCR CDR3 using the HTBI primer set. A single record per CDR3 protein comes from TCRdb applying MiXCR to the multiplex PCR reads. The sample consists of approximately 690,000 distinct CDR3 sequences, approximately 14% of them appearing once. The sequenced sample was blood. These receptors originate from a woman in her forties or fifties with Graves' ophthalmopathy.

This clonotype was observed at least ten times. This chain links TRBV20-1 with TRBJ2-1; 14 bases align to TRBD2. The J segment lost 0 bases and the V segment lost 7 bases, leaving 20 bases of the junction unmatched. Germline V CDR1 and CDR2: DFQATT, SNEGSKA (reference sequence). The CDR3 covers 21 residues. The CDR3 bases are TGCAGTGTTATACCGGGACTAGCGGGAGTGAACGCCCGGAGCTCCTACAATGAGCAGTTCTTC. It encodes CSVIPGLAGVNARSSYNEQFF.

This clonotype has only a few counts. The V call is TRBV9, the J call TRBJ2-3; D may match TRBD1 or TRBD2 (5 bases each). The CDR3 totals 13 residues. Germline CDR1 is SGDLS and CDR2 is YYNGEE. Trimming removed 5 bases from V and 2 bases from J, with 9 bases in between. This CDR3 reads CASSRGTTDTQYF. Written as DNA, the CDR3 is TGTGCCAGCAGTAGAGGGACCACAGATACGCAGTATTTT.

At least ten counts were recorded for this clonotype. This sequence joins TRBV5-1 and TRBJ2-1, with 8 bases that match TRBD2. Trimming took 1 base from V and 6 from J; bases not matched to a gene: 9. Germline assignment: CDR1 SGHRS and CDR2 YFSETQ. The CDR3 length is 16 residues. The CDR3: CASSLTGTSGFNEQFF. CDR3 in DNA: TGCGCCAGCAGCTTGACCGGGACTAGTGGGTTCAATGAGCAGTTCTTC.

This clonotype showed up many times. The CDR3 loop reads CASSPRGGLNQPQHF. The CDR3 DNA follows: TGTGCCAGCAGCCCGCGGGGGGGACTCAATCAGCCCCAGCATTTT. V is TRBV7-8 and J is TRBJ1-5, with D possibly TRBD1 on 5 matching bases. Between the trimmed V and J ends, which lost 5 bases and 3 bases, there was a span of 14 bases. Germline V gives CDR1 SGHVS, CDR2 FQNEAQ. The CDR3 loop spans 15 amino acids. Combining the CDR3 with reference TRBV7-8 and TRBJ1-5 gives the whole variable domain GAGVSQSPRYKVAKRGQDVALRCDPISGHVSLFWYQQALGQGPEFLTYFQNEAQLDKSGLPSDRFFAERPEGSVSTLKIQRTQQEDSAVYLCASSPRGGLNQPQHFGDGTRLSIL.

In this sample, this clonotype turned up a few times. The rearrangement uses TRBV27 and TRBJ2-1, with unresolved D. The CDR3 spans 12 residues. Germline lookup yields CDR1 MNHEY and CDR2 SMNVEV (reference sequence). The V gene lost 5 bases and the J gene lost 14 bases, with 16 bases spanning the gap. CDR3 sequence: CASSERPGKEFF. CDR3 nucleotide sequence: TGTGCCAGCAGTGAAAGACCCGGAAAGGAGTTCTTC.

The chain is built from TRBV28 and TRBJ1-3; TRBD1 might be the D (5 bases). The V end was cut by 7 bases, the J end by 4 bases, with 20 bases between. Germline CDR1 and CDR2: MDHEN and SYDVKM. The length of the CDR3 is 16 residues. The CDR3 is CASIPNQGLNGNTIYF. The CDR3 DNA sequence: TGTGCCAGCATTCCGAACCAGGGACTCAACGGAAACACCATATATTTT.

The table lists this clonotype with a few counts. This chain links TRBV27 with TRBJ2-3; 11 bases agree with TRBD2. The CDR3 runs 17 residues. Germline values: CDR1 MNHEY, CDR2 SMNVEV (reference sequence). The V gene end was trimmed by 8 bases and the J gene end by 2 bases; junction bases not matched to a gene: 12. CDR3 DNA: TGTGCCAGCTCCTATATTCGGACTAGCGGGCCCACAGATACGCAGTATTTT. As protein: CASSYIRTSGPTDTQYF.

This clonotype was counted ten times or more. The chain combines TRBV7-9 with TRBJ2-7, with 7 bases identical to TRBD1. J lost 6 bases, V lost 4 bases, and 9 bases had no gene match. The CDR3 totals 14 residues. Germline CDR1 SEHNR, CDR2 FQNEAQ (reference sequence). The CDR3 loop reads CASSSGQTRTEQYF. The CDR3 bases are TGTGCCAGCAGCTCGGGACAGACCAGAACCGAGCAGTACTTC. The full variable domain, in which reference TRBV7-9 and TRBJ2-7 provide the parts outside the CDR3, is DTGVSQNPRHKITKRGQNVTFRCDPISEHNRLYWYRQTLGQGPEFLTYFQNEAQLEKSRLLSDRFSAERPKGSFSTLEIQRTEQGDSAMYLCASSSGQTRTEQYFGPGTRLTVT.

This clonotype showed up many times. DNA for the CDR3: TGCAGTGCTAGATCCCGCGGGGGAGTTTCCTACAATGAGCAGTTCTTC. It specifies CSARSRGGVSYNEQFF. J is TRBJ2-1 and V is TRBV20-1; TRBD2 aligns across 7 bases. This CDR3 region has 16 residues. The V gene's germline CDR1 is DFQATT and CDR2 SNEGSKA (reference sequence). J gave up 1 base and V 2 bases, and 8 bases lay outside the gene matches.

This chain links TRBV4-3 with TRBJ2-2; a possible D gene is TRBD1 (5 bases). V lost 0 bases and J lost 2, with 13 bases in between. The germline V gene has CDR1 LGHNA and CDR2 YSLEER. The CDR3 has 17 amino acids. CDR3 nucleotide sequence: TGCGCCAGCAGCCAAGATAGGGGCAGTATAAACACCGGGGAGCTGTTTTTT. Amino acid sequence: CASSQDRGSINTGELFF.

This clonotype has at least ten counts. The V call is TRBV20-1, the J call TRBJ2-7; D may be TRBD2 (5 bases). The CDR3 contains 14 residues. CDR1 is DFQATT, CDR2 SNEGSKA, per germline (reference sequence). V lost 2 bases to trimming and J lost 4 bases, with 15 bases between them. The CDR3 protein is CSARLASSFYEQYF. Written as DNA, the CDR3 is TGCAGTGCTAGACTAGCCTCCTCGTTTTACGAGCAGTACTTC.

This clonotype was seen a few times. The chain has TRBV9 and TRBJ2-7; no firm D call. CDR1 and CDR2 (germline): SGDLS, YYNGEE. Trimming removed 4 bases from V and 2 bases from J, with 16 bases in between. The CDR3 contains 15 residues. The CDR3 sequence is CASSPYGSSTYEQYF. DNA for the CDR3: TGTGCCAGCAGCCCATATGGGTCCTCCACCTACGAGCAGTACTTC. The full variable domain, rest sourced from reference TRBV9 and TRBJ2-7, is DSGVTQTPKHLITATGQRVTLRCSPRSGDLSVYWYQQSLDQGLQFLIQYYNGEERAKGNILERFSAQQFPDLHSELNLSSLELGDSALYFCASSPYGSSTYEQYFGPGTRLTVT.

This clonotype was seen only a few times. The chain links TRBV4-1 to TRBJ2-1; TRBD2 matches at 13 bases. Per the germline V gene, CDR1 is MGHRA and CDR2 is YSYEKL. The J segment lost 10 bases and the V segment lost 3 bases, leaving 3 bases of the junction unmatched. This CDR3 contains 14 residues. CDR3 nucleotide sequence: TGCGCCAGCAGCCAGGGACTAGCGGGATACGAGCAGTTCTTC. As protein: CASSQGLAGYEQFF.

This clonotype was seen repeatedly, ten times or more. DNA of the CDR3: TGTGCCAGTAGTATAGACCTAACTAGCGGGAGGGCCGTTTATGAGCAGTTCTTC. Translation gives CASSIDLTSGRAVYEQFF. This sequence joins TRBV19 and TRBJ2-1; 13 bases line up with TRBD2. The CDR3 is 18 residues long. V dropped 0 bases and J dropped 8; count of bases not matched to a gene: 10. Germline CDR1 reads LNHDA; CDR2 reads SQIVND (reference sequence).

This clonotype was seen ten or more times. The rearrangement links TRBV28 to TRBJ1-6; 11 bases align to TRBD1. V shed 5 bases and J 9 bases; nucleotides not matched to a gene: 6. The CDR3 is 15 amino acids. The germline gives CDR1 MDHEN, CDR2 SYDVKM. CDR3 region: CASSPRDRGFSPLHF. In DNA, the CDR3 is TGTGCCAGCAGTCCGAGGGACAGGGGGTTTTCACCCCTCCACTTT. The full variable domain, in which reference TRBV28 and TRBJ1-6 provide the parts outside the CDR3, is DVKVTQSSRYLVKRTGEKVFLECVQDMDHENMFWYRQDPGLGLRLIYFSYDVKMKEKGDIPEGYSVSREKKERFSLILESASTNQTSMYLCASSPRDRGFSPLHFGNGTRLTVT.

The rearrangement uses TRBV30 and TRBJ2-5; D may be TRBD2 (7 bases). Germline V gene data show CDR1 as GTSNPN and CDR2 as SVGIG (reference sequence). Trimming shortened V by 0 bases and J by 5 bases, and 16 bases separated the two germline ends. The CDR3 has 15 amino acids. The CDR3 DNA sequence: TGTGCCTGGAGTGTAGGGGGAGGGCCGGAGGAGACCCAGTACTTC. This gives the protein CAWSVGGGPEETQYF.

This clonotype was seen many times. The chain combines TRBV6-2 or TRBV6-3 with TRBJ2-7; D unresolved. From germline, CDR1 is MNHEY and CDR2 SVGEGT. Trimming left V 5 bases short and J 1 base short, with 12 bases between. The CDR3 contains 14 residues. The CDR3 DNA is TGTGCCAGCAGTAAGTCTGGCGCATCCTACGAGCAGTACTTC. As protein: CASSKSGASYEQYF.

In this sample, this clonotype turned up many times. The chain uses TRBV10-3 and TRBJ2-1; TRBD2 matches at 12 bases. Germline assignment: CDR1 ENHRY and CDR2 SYGVKD. J lost 8 bases, V lost 4 bases, and 6 bases had no gene match. The CDR3 has 15 residues. The CDR3 bases are TGTGCCATCAGTGTCGGACTAGCGGGACGTCATGAGCAGTTCTTC. It yields the protein CAISVGLAGRHEQFF.

The V gene is TRBV28, the J gene TRBJ1-3; D call uncertain. V lost 3 bases to trimming and J lost 4 bases, with 7 bases between them. CDR1 MDHEN and CDR2 SYDVKM come from the germline V gene. The CDR3 length is 13 residues. The CDR3 DNA is TGTGCCAGCAGTTTTAGCAAGGGAAACACCATATATTTT. It translates to CASSFSKGNTIYF.

This clonotype was observed at least ten times. The chain uses TRBV7-8 and TRBJ1-1; a weak D match, TRBD1 (6 bases). Looked up from germline, CDR1 is SGHVS and CDR2 is FQNEAQ. V lost 3 bases and J 10 bases, leaving 21 bases between the germline ends. The CDR3 sequence is 15 residues long. CDR3 protein: CASSFTPGTPKGAFF. The CDR3 DNA sequence: TGTGCCAGCAGCTTTACCCCCGGGACACCAAAAGGAGCTTTCTTT.

The table lists this clonotype with many counts. V and J are TRBV30 and TRBJ2-7; 10 nucleotides align to TRBD1. J gave up 7 bases and V 1 base, and 4 bases lay outside the gene matches. In germline, CDR1 is GTSNPN, CDR2 SVGIG (reference sequence). The CDR3 runs to 13 residues. CDR3 protein: CAWSAGTGVEQYF. The CDR3 DNA reads as TGTGCCTGGAGTGCTGGGACAGGGGTTGAGCAGTACTTC.

This clonotype was found many times. V and J are TRBV5-6 and TRBJ2-5, with D possibly TRBD2 on 5 matching bases. CDR1 and CDR2 (germline): SGHDT, YYEEEE. V dropped 1 base and J dropped 1 base, with 11 bases sitting between them. This CDR3 has 15 amino acids. CDR3 protein: CASSLTDYAQETQYF. The CDR3 DNA is TGTGCCAGCAGCTTGACCGACTACGCCCAAGAGACCCAGTACTTC.

The CDR3 DNA is TGTGCCAGCAGTTCAAACAGGGACAGGCTCCATGGCTACACCTTC. This encodes CASSSNRDRLHGYTF. The rearrangement joins TRBV6-2 or TRBV6-3 to TRBJ1-2, with 8 bases aligning to TRBD1. Germline V gene sequence: CDR1 MNHEY, CDR2 SVGEGT. CDR3 size: 15 residues. V was pared by 4 bases and J by 6 bases, with 10 bases of the junction left unmatched.

This clonotype was seen ten or more times. The chain links TRBV7-8 to TRBJ2-5; no clear D. CDR3 length: 16 residues. Germline V gene sequence: CDR1 SGHVS, CDR2 FQNEAQ. Trimming removed 5 bases at V and 5 bases at J, with 21 bases between. The CDR3 DNA reads TGTGCCAGCAGCCTATCTCGAGACGGAAGTGGGGAGACCCAGTACTTC. It yields the protein CASSLSRDGSGETQYF.

This clonotype was counted a few times. This chain connects TRBV28 to TRBJ2-5; possibly TRBD1 for D (5 bases). Looked up from germline, CDR1 is MDHEN and CDR2 is SYDVKM. The CDR3 loop spans 15 amino acids. The V and J ends lost 4 bases and 2 bases respectively, with 14 bases between them. The CDR3 DNA sequence: TGTGCCAGCAGTTCGGTAGGGGTTGAACAAGAGACCCAGTACTTC. Translated, it gives CASSSVGVEQETQYF.

This clonotype was counted ten times or more. The J gene is TRBJ1-5, the V gene TRBV12-3 or TRBV12-4; weak D call: TRBD1 (5 bases). The CDR3 contains 14 residues. V dropped 3 bases and J dropped 1 base, with 7 bases sitting between them. CDR3 nucleotides: TGTGCCAGCAGTTTTAGGGGCAGCAATCAGCCCCAGCATTTT. Amino acids: CASSFRGSNQPQHF.

The table lists this clonotype with a few counts. This chain links TRBV18 with TRBJ2-4; D not certain. Germline lookup yields CDR1 KGHSH and CDR2 LQKENI. The CDR3 has 15 amino acids. Between the trimmed V and J ends, which lost 3 bases and 7 bases, there was a span of 16 bases. In nucleotides, the CDR3 is TGTGCCAGCTCACCTAAATCTACTCCTGGGAACATTCAGTACTTC. Protein: CASSPKSTPGNIQYF.

This clonotype was observed many times. The chain couples TRBV6-2 or TRBV6-3 to TRBJ2-7; TRBD1 agrees at 11 bases. J lost 3 bases, V lost 5 bases, and 9 bases had no gene match. Looked up from germline, CDR1 is MNHEY and CDR2 is SVGEGT. CDR3 length: 16 amino acids. The CDR3 loop is CASSGYRDRGVYEQYF. CDR3 nucleotide sequence: TGTGCCAGCAGTGGATACCGGGACAGGGGGGTCTACGAGCAGTACTTC.

This clonotype has a count of ten or more. The chain is built from TRBV28 and TRBJ2-7, with TRBD2 as a possible D gene (6 bases). Germline-derived CDR1 and CDR2 are MDHEN and SYDVKM. V lost 10 bases and J lost 4, with 20 bases in between. This CDR3 contains 14 residues. The CDR3 coding sequence is TGTGCCACACTGACCCCCCTAGCGTCGTACGAGCAGTACTTC. As protein: CATLTPLASYEQYF.

The table lists this clonotype with many counts. The CDR3 nucleotides are TGCAGCGTTGTCAGACAGCTCACAGATACGCAGTATTTT. Translated, it gives CSVVRQLTDTQYF. The rearrangement links TRBV29-1 to TRBJ2-3, with TRBD1 as a possible D gene (5 bases). Trimming took 4 bases from V and 2 from J, leaving 10 bases between them. There are 13 residues in the CDR3. CDR1 and CDR2 (germline): SQVTM, ANQGSEA.

This clonotype has ten or more counts. For the CDR3, the DNA is TGTGCCAGCAGTCGGACAGGGAAAGGTTACGAGCAGTACTTC. Amino acid sequence: CASSRTGKGYEQYF. The J gene is TRBJ2-7, the V gene TRBV28; TRBD1 agrees at 8 bases. In germline, CDR1 is MDHEN, CDR2 SYDVKM. V shed 5 bases and J 4 bases; nucleotides not matched to a gene: 7. The CDR3 consists of 14 residues.